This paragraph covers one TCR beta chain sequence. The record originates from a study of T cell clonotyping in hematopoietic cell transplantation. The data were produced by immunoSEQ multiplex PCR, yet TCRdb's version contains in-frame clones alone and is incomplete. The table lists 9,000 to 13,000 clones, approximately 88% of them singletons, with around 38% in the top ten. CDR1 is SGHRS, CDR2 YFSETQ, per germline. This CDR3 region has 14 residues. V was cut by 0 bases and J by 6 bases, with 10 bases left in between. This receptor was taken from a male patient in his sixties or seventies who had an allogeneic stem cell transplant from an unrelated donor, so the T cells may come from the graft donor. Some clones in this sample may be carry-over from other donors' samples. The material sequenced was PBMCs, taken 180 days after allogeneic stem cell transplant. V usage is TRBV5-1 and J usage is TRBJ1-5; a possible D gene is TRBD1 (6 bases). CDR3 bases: TGCGCCAGCAGCTTGGAAGGGGGGAGTCAGCCCCAGCATTTT. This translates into CASSLEGGSQPQHF.